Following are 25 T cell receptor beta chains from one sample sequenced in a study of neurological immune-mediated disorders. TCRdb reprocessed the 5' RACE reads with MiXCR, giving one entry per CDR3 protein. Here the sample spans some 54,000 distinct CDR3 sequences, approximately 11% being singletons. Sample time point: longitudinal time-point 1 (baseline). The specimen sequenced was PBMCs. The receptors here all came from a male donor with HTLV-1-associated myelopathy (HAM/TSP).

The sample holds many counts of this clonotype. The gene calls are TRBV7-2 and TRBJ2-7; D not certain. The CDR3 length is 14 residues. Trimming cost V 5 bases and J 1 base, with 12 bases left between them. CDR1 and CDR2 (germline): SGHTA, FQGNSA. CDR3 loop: CASSLLSGSYEQYF. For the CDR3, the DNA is TGTGCCAGCAGCCTATTATCCGGATCCTACGAGCAGTACTTC.

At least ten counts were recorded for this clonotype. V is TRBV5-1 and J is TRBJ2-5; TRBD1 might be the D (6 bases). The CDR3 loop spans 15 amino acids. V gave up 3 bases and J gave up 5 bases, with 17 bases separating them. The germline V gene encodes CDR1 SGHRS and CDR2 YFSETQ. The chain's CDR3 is CASSSGQTPTETQYF. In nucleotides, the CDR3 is TGCGCCAGCAGCTCCGGACAGACTCCGACGGAGACCCAGTACTTC.

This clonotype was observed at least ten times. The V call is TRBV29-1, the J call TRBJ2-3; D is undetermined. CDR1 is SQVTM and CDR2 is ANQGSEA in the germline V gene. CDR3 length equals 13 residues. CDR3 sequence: CSGQPAPADTQYF. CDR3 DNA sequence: TGCAGTGGGCAGCCCGCACCGGCAGATACGCAGTATTTT.

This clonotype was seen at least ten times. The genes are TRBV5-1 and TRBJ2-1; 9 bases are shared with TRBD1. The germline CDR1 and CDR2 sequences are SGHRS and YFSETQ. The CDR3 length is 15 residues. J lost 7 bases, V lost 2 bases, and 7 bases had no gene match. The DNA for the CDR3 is TGCGCCAGCAGCTTTACACCGGGACAGGGTAATGAGCAGTTCTTC. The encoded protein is CASSFTPGQGNEQFF.

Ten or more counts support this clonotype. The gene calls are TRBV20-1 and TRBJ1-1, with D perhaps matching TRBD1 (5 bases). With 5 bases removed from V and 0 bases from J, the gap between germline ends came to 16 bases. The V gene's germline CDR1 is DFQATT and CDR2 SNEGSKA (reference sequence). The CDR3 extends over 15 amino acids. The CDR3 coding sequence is TGCAGTGCTGGAGGGGTTCCAAGCCTGAACACTGAAGCTTTCTTT. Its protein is CSAGGVPSLNTEAFF.

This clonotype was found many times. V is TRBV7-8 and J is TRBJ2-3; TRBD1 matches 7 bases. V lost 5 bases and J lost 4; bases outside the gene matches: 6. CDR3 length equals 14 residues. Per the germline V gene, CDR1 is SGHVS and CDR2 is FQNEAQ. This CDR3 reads CASSADRVADTQYF. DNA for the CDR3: TGTGCCAGCAGCGCAGACAGGGTGGCAGATACGCAGTATTTT.

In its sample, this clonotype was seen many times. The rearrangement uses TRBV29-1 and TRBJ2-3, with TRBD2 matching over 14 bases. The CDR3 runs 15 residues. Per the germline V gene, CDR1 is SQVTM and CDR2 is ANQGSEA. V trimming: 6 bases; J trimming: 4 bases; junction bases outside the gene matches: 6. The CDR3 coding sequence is TGCAGCGTCCCGGGACTAGCGGGGGAGGCAGATACGCAGTATTTT. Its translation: CSVPGLAGEADTQYF.

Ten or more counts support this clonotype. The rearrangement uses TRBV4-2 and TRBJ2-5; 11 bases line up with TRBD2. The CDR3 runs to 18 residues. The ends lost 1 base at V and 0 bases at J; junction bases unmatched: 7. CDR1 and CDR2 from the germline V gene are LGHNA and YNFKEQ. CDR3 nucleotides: TGTGCCAGCAGCCAAGTGCTAGCGGGGGGCCTAAACCAAGAGACCCAGTACTTC. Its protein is CASSQVLAGGLNQETQYF.

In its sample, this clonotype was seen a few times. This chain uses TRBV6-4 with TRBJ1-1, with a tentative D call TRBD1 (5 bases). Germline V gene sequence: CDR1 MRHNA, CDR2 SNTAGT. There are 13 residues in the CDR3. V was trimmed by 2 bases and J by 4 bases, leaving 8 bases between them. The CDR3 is CASSDVRGTEAFF. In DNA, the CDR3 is TGTGCCAGCAGTGACGTTAGGGGCACTGAAGCTTTCTTT.

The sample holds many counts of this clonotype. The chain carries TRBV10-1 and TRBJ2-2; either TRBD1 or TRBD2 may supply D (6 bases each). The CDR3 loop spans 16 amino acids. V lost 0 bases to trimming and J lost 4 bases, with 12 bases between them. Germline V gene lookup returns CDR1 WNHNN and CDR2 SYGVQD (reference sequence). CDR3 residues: CASSESGGRITGELFF. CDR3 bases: TGCGCCAGCAGTGAGTCGGGGGGCAGGATCACCGGGGAGCTGTTTTTT.

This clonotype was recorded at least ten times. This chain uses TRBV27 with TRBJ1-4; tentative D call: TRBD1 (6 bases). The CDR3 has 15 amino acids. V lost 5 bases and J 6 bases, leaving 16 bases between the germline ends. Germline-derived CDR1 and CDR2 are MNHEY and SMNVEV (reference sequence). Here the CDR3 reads CASSPAGGRYEKLFF. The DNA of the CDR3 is TGTGCCAGCAGTCCTGCTGGGGGGCGCTATGAAAAACTGTTTTTT.

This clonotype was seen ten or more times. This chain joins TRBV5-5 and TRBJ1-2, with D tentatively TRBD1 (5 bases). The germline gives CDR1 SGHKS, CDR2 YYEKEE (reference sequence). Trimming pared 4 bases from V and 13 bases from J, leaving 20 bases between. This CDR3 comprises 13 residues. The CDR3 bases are TGTGCCAGCAGCACGGGTGGGGGAGACTTGGGCACCTTC. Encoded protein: CASSTGGGDLGTF.

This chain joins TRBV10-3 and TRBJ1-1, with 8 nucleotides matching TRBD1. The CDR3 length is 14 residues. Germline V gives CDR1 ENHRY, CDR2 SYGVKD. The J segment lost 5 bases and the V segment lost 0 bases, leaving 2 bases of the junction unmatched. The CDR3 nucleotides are TGTGCCATCAGTGAGTCACAGGGGGTTACTGAAGCTTTCTTT. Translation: CAISESQGVTEAFF.

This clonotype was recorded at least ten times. The DNA for the CDR3 is TGCAGTGCTAGCTTGCTAGCGGGGGGTGGTGAGCAGTTCTTC. Its protein is CSASLLAGGGEQFF. The chain has TRBV20-1 and TRBJ2-1; TRBD2 aligns across 11 bases. Germline-derived CDR1 and CDR2 are DFQATT and SNEGSKA (reference sequence). The V gene end was trimmed by 3 bases and the J gene end by 9 bases; junction bases not matched to a gene: 7. CDR3 size: 14 residues.

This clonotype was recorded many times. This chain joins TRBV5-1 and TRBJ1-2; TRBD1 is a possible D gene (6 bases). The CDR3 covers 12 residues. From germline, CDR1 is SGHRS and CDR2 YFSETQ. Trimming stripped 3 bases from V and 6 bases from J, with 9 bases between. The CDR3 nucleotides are TGCGCCAGCAGCTCCTCAGGGGATGGCTACACCTTC. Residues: CASSSSGDGYTF.

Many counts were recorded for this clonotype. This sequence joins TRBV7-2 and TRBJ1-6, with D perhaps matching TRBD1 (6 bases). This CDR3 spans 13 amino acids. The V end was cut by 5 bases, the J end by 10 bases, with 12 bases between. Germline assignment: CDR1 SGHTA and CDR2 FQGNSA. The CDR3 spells CASSPNRVSPLHF. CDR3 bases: TGTGCCAGCAGCCCCAACAGGGTCTCACCCCTCCACTTT.

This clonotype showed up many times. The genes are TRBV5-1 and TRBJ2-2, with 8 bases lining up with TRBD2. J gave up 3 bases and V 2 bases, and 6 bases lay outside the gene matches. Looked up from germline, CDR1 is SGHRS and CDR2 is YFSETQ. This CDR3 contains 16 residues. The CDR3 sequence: CASSFWRGADTGELFF. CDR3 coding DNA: TGCGCCAGCAGCTTTTGGCGGGGGGCCGACACCGGGGAGCTGTTTTTT. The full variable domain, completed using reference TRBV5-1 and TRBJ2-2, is KAGVTQTPRYLIKTRGQQVTLSCSPISGHRSVSWYQQTPGQGLQFLFEYFSETQRNKGNFPGRFSGRQFSNSRSEMNVSTLELGDSALYLCASSFWRGADTGELFFGEGSRLTVL.

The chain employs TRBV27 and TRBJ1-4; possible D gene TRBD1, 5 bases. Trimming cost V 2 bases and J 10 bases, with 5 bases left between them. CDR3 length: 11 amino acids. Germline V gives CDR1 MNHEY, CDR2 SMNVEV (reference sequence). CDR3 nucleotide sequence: TGTGCCAGCAGTTTAGGGGGAAAACTGTTTTTT. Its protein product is CASSLGGKLFF. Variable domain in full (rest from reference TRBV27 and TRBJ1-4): EAQVTQNPRYLITVTGKKLTVTCSQNMNHEYMSWYRQDPGLGLRQIYYSMNVEVTDKGDVPEGYKVSRKEKRNFPLILESPSPNQTSLYFCASSLGGKLFFGSGTQLSVL.

CDR3 sequence (DNA): TGTGCCAGGGCTTGGGGGACCTACGAGCAGTACTTC. It is translated as CARAWGTYEQYF. The V gene is TRBV6-5, the J gene TRBJ2-7; either TRBD1 or TRBD2 may supply D (5 bases each). CDR1 and CDR2 from the germline V gene are MNHEY and SVGAGI. Deletions cut 9 bases from V and 2 bases from J, with 11 bases between. CDR3 length: 12 residues.

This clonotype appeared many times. CDR3 nucleotide sequence: TGTGCCAGCAGAACAGGGGGCGGTCAGCCCCAGCATTTT. It encodes CASRTGGGQPQHF. The V gene is TRBV12-3 or TRBV12-4, the J gene TRBJ1-5, with 9 bases lining up with TRBD1. The trim removed 6 bases at V and 6 bases at J, leaving 3 bases unmatched. The CDR3 sequence is 13 residues long.

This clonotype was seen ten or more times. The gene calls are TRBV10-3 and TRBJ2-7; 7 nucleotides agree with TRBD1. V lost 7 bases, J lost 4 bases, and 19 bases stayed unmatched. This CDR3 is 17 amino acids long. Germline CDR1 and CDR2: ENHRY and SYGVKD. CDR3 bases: TGTGCCATCAACCCGACAGGGCGCGGTTTTGAGAATTACGAGCAGTACTTC. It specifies CAINPTGRGFENYEQYF.

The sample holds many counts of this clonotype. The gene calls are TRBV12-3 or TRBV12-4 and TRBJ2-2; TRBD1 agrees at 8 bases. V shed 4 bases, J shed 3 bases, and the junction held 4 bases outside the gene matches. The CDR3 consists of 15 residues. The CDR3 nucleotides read TGTGCCAGCAGTTATGGACAGGGTGACACCGGGGAGCTGTTTTTT. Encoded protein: CASSYGQGDTGELFF.

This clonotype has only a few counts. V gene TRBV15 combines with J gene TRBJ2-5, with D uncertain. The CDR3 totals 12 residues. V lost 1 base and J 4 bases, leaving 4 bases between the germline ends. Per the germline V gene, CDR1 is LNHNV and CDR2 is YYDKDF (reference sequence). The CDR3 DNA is TGTGCCACCAGCAGAGTTCGAGAGACCCAGTACTTC. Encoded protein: CATSRVRETQYF.

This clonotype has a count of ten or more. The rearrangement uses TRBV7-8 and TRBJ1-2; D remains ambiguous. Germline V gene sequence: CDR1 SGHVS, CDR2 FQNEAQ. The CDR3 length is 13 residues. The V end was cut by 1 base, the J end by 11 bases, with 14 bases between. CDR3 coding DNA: TGTGCCAGCAGCTTAGGAGTAGCTATGGGATACACCTTC. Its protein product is CASSLGVAMGYTF.

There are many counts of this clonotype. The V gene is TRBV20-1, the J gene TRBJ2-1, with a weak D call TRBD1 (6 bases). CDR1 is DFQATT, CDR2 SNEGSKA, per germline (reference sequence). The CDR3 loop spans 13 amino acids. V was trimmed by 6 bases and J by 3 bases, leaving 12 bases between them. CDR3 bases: TGCAGTGCCGGGGACATATTCTACAATGAGCAGTTCTTC. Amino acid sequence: CSAGDIFYNEQFF.